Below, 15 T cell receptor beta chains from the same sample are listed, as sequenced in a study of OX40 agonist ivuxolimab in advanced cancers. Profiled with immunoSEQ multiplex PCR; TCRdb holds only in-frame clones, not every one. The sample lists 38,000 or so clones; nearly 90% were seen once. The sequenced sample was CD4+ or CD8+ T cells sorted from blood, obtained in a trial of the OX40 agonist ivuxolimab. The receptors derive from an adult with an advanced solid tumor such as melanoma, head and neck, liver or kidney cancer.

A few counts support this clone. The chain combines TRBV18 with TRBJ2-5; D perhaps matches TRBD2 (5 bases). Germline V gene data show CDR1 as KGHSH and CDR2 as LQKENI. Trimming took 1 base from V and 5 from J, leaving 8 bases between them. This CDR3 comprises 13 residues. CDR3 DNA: TGTGCCAGCTCACCACAGGGAGTGGAGACCCAGTACTTC. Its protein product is CASSPQGVETQYF.

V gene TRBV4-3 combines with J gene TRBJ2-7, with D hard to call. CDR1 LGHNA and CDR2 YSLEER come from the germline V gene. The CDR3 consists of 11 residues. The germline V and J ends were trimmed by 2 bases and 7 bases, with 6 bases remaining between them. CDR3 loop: CASSQLGEQYF. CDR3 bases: TGCGCCAGCAGCCAACTGGGGGAGCAGTACTTC.

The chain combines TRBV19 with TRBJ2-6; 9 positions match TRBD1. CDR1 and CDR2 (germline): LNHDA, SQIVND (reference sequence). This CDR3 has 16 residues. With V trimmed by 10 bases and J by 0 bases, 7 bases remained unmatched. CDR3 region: CAITGTGFSGANVLTF. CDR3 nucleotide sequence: TGTGCCATTACCGGGACAGGGTTCTCTGGGGCCAACGTCCTGACTTTC.

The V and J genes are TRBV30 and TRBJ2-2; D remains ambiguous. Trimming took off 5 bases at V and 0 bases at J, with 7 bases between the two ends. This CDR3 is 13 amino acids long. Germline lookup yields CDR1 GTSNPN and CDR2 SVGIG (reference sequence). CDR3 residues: CAWDFTNTGELFF. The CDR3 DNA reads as TGTGCCTGGGACTTTACGAACACCGGGGAGCTGTTTTTT.

The CDR3 nucleotides read TGCAGTGCTAAGAACTACTATGGCTACACCTTC. Translated, it gives CSAKNYYGYTF. This chain uses TRBV20-1 with TRBJ1-2; D call uncertain. Germline CDR1 is DFQATT and CDR2 is SNEGSKA (reference sequence). Trimming cost V 4 bases and J 3 bases, with 6 bases left between them. This CDR3 is built from 11 residues.

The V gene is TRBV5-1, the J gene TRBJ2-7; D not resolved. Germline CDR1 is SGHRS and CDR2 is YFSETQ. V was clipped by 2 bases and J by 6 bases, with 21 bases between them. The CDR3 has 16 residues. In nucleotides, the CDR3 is TGCGCCAGCAGCTTTTTCCGTCAGGTTGGGATAGGCGAGCAGTACTTC. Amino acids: CASSFFRQVGIGEQYF. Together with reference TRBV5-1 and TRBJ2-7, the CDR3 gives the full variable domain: KAGVTQTPRYLIKTRGQQVTLSCSPISGHRSVSWYQQTPGQGLQFLFEYFSETQRNKGNFPGRFSGRQFSNSRSEMNVSTLELGDSALYLCASSFFRQVGIGEQYFGPGTRLTVT.

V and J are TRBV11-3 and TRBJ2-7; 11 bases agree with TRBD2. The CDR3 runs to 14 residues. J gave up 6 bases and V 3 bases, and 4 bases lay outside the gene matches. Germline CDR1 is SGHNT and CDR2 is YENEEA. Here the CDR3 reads CASSFSGGAVEQYF. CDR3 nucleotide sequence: TGTGCCAGCAGCTTTAGCGGGGGGGCCGTCGAGCAGTACTTC.

The CDR3 sequence: CASSYLRTGDTDTQYF. CDR3 sequence (DNA): TGTGCCAGCAGTTATCTCCGTACCGGGGACACAGATACGCAGTATTTT. This sequence joins TRBV6-9 and TRBJ2-3, with D maybe TRBD2 (5 bases). This CDR3 is built from 16 residues. Germline V gene data show CDR1 as MNHGY and CDR2 as SVAAGI. The V end lost 2 bases, the J end lost 2 bases, and 14 bases lay between the germline ends.

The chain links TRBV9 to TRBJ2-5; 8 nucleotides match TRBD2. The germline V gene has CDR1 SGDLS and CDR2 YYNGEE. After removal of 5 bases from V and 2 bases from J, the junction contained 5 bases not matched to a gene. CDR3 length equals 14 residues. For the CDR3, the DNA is TGTGCCAGCAGTCCTTCGGGGGGGCAAGAGACCCAGTACTTC. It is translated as CASSPSGGQETQYF.

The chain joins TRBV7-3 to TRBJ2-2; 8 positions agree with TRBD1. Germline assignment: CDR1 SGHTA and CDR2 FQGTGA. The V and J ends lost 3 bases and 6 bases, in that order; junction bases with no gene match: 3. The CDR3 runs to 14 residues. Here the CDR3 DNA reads TGTGCCAGCAGCTTGACAGGGGTACCCGGGGAGCTGTTTTTT. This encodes CASSLTGVPGELFF. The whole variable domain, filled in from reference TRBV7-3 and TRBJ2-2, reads GAGVSQTPSNKVTEKGKYVELRCDPISGHTALYWYRQSLGQGPEFLIYFQGTGAADDSGLPNDRFFAVRPEGSVSTLKIQRTERGDSAVYLCASSLTGVPGELFFGEGSRLTVL.

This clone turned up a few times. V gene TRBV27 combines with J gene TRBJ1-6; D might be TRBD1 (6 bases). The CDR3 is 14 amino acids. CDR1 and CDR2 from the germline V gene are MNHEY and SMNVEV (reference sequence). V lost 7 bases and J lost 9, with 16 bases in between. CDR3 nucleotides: TGTGCCAGCACCCTACTACAGGGTGGTTCACCCCTCCACTTT. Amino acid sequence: CASTLLQGGSPLHF.

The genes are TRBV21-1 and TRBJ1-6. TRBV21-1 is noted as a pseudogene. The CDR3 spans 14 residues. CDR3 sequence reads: CATLTGAVNSPLHF. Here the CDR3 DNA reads TGTGCCACCTTGACCGGGGCAGTTAATTCACCCCTCCACTTT.

DNA for the CDR3: TGTGCCAGCAGCTTACTGGAACCTAGCGGGGGGGCCCCCGAGCAGTACTTC. Translating gives CASSLLEPSGGAPEQYF. The rearrangement joins TRBV7-6 to TRBJ2-7, with 12 bases identical to TRBD2. Trimming removed 2 bases from V and 6 bases from J; junction bases left unmatched: 11. The CDR3 runs to 17 residues. Germline CDR1 SGHVS, CDR2 FNYEAQ.

Written as DNA, the CDR3 is TGTGCCAGCAGCTCAAGACAGGGTGATGGCACTGAAGCTTTCTTT. Amino acids: CASSSRQGDGTEAFF. This chain links TRBV7-9 with TRBJ1-1; 7 bases are shared with TRBD1. Losses at the gene ends were 4 bases for V and 4 bases for J; bases not matched to a gene: 9. Looked up from germline, CDR1 is SEHNR and CDR2 is FQNEAQ (reference sequence). The CDR3 contains 15 residues.

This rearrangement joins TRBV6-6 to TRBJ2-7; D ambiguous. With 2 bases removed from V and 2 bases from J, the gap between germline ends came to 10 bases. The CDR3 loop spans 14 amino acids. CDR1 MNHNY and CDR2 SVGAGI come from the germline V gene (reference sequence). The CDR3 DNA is TGTGCCAGCAGTTACGACCCAAAGGCCTACGAGCAGTACTTC. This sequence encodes CASSYDPKAYEQYF.